The TCR beta chain described here comes from a study of T cells in Graves' hyperthyroidism and ophthalmopathy. Study-wide background: Once the initial diagnosis was made, peripheral blood was obtained before any treatment.

Amplified TCR beta CDR3 regions came from RNA transcripts. Using the HTBI primer set, a first-round RT-PCR was run on the TCR CDR3. TCRdb independently ran MiXCR on the multiplex PCR reads; one entry per CDR3 protein. This table holds roughly 580,000 distinct CDR3 sequences, approximately 15% found once. Germline values: CDR1 SEHNR, CDR2 FQNEAQ (reference sequence). The CDR3 has 15 amino acids. The germline V and J ends were trimmed by 5 bases and 4 bases, with 15 bases remaining between them. A few counts support this clonotype. Its specificity is not known. Study-wide points: Among clonotypes expanded in thyroid above 0.001, most were also found in blood. The model identified upcoming ophthalmopathy a median approximately six months ahead of onset.

Patients aged 18 to 65 had newly diagnosed hyperthyroidism lasting under 2 months. The sequence came from a woman in her thirties with Graves' hyperthyroidism that later progressed to Graves' ophthalmopathy. The sequencing input was blood. The gene calls are TRBV7-9 and TRBJ1-3; TRBD1 is a possible D gene (5 bases). CDR3 DNA sequence: TGTGCCAGCAGCACCGGACAAGCTGTCGGAAACACCATATATTTT. It translates to CASSTGQAVGNTIYF.